This T cell receptor beta chain was identified in a study of cytomegalovirus exposure and HLA in healthy donors. Study results and caveats: Researchers reported in a later analysis that a missense DCLRE1C variant was tied to TCR beta V- and J-gene trimming. Reportedly, diagnosis of cytomegalovirus status by the classifier showed high specificity and sensitivity. TCR beta chains numbering 150 to 200 were designated cytomegalovirus-associated. After further analysis at a later stage, 15,000 to 20,000 TCR beta sequences were associated with HLA alleles at 0.05 false discovery rate.

With V trimmed by 3 bases and J by 5 bases, 13 bases remained unmatched. In germline, CDR1 is MDHEN, CDR2 SYDVKM. This CDR3 spans 18 amino acids. As for this clone: Its antigen is as yet unknown.

Primers: 60 Vbeta forward and 13 Jbeta reverse. TCRdb's table, derived via immunoSEQ multiplex PCR, lists solely in-frame clones and lacks some. The sample yields over 120,000 clones, roughly 82% seen once. Sequenced: PBMCs. The chain employs TRBV28 and TRBJ2-1; 10 bases map to TRBD2. This TCR derives from a man aged 25 to 45 in good health and CMV-seronegative. CDR3 region: CASSFGLHSGRFHNEQFF. CDR3 sequence (DNA): TGTGCCAGCAGTTTTGGGCTGCATAGCGGGAGGTTCCACAATGAGCAGTTCTTC.